The rows below give T cell receptor beta chains drawn from one sample of a study of cytomegalovirus exposure and HLA in healthy donors. Generated by immunoSEQ multiplex PCR, the TCRdb table keeps only in-frame clones and is missing some. The sample lists about 240,000 clones; roughly 82% were seen once. Sequenced: PBMCs. Every receptor here comes from a woman aged 40 to 50 in good health and CMV-seropositive. Both conserved end residues are part of each CDR3. D genes are given only for firm matches. The listing skips clone size in some rows; elsewhere it reads once, few, many or a size class.

cdr3_length	v_call	clone_size	d_call	j_call	cdr3_nt	cdr3_aa
16	TRBV6-1	NA	TRBD1	TRBJ1-4	TGTGCCAGCAGTGCCCGGGACAGGACCCTTAATGAAAAACTGTTTTTT	CASSARDRTLNEKLFF
15	TRBV9	few	NA	TRBJ2-7	TGTGCCAGCAACCTCGGGAACCCAACAAACTACGAGCAGTACTTC	CASNLGNPTNYEQYF
12	TRBV30	NA	NA	TRBJ1-1	TGTGCCTGGAGTCCGTCAGGCCCCGGAGCTTTCTTT	CAWSPSGPGAFF
16	TRBV9	NA	NA	TRBJ1-1	TGTGCCAGCAGCGTAGCCCCAACAGGACAGAACACTGAAGCTTTCTTT	CASSVAPTGQNTEAFF
12	TRBV7-6	NA	NA	TRBJ1-1	TGTGCCAGCAGTTTTAGGGGAGGTGAAGCTTTCTTT	CASSFRGGEAFF
15	TRBV7-9	NA	TRBD1	TRBJ1-4	TGTGCCAGCAGCCTACGACAGGGTCAGGGTGAAAAACTGTTTTTT	CASSLRQGQGEKLFF
12	TRBV30	NA	NA	TRBJ2-3	TGTGCCTTGGTACAGGACACAGATACGCAGTATTTT	CALVQDTDTQYF
16	TRBV9	NA	NA	TRBJ2-7	TGTGCCAGCAGCCCCTCCCCGACAGGAATCGGAGACGAGCAGTACTTC	CASSPSPTGIGDEQYF
17	TRBV4-2	NA	TRBD2	TRBJ2-1	TGTGCCAGCAGCCAAGACCTGACTAGCGGGGGGTACAATGAGCAGTTCTTC	CASSQDLTSGGYNEQFF
15	TRBV7-2	few	TRBD1	TRBJ1-6	TGTGCCAGCAGCGCTGGGGACAGGGGAAATTCACCCCTCCACTTT	CASSAGDRGNSPLHF
13	TRBV29-1	NA	TRBD1	TRBJ2-2	TGCAGCGTTGAGAGGGACAGGGGCCGGGAGCTGTTTTTT	CSVERDRGRELFF
18	TRBV11-3	NA	NA	TRBJ2-2	TGTGCCAGCAGCTCCGTCAGGGGCCAACACTTAAACACCGGGGAGCTGTTTTTT	CASSSVRGQHLNTGELFF
15	TRBV9	NA	TRBD1	TRBJ2-1	TGTGCCAGCAGCATAAGGACAGGGGTCTACAATGAGCAGTTCTTC	CASSIRTGVYNEQFF
15	TRBV11-3	NA	NA	TRBJ1-4	TGTGCCAGCAGCTTATACGCCCTAGCGAGCGAAAAACTGTTTTTT	CASSLYALASEKLFF
15	TRBV11-2	NA	TRBD2	TRBJ2-1	TGTGCCAGCAGTTTGTGGAGACTAGCGGGGAATGAGCAGTTCTTC	CASSLWRLAGNEQFF
16	TRBV7-3	NA	NA	TRBJ2-2	TGTGCCAGCAGCTTAACAGGGGAAACGAACACCGGGGAGCTGTTTTTT	CASSLTGETNTGELFF
16	TRBV11-2	once	NA	TRBJ1-1	TGTGCCAGCAGCTTAGAGGTACGACGACTGGGCACTGAAGCTTTCTTT	CASSLEVRRLGTEAFF
14	TRBV19	NA	NA	TRBJ1-6	TGTGCCAGTAGTGAAAGGGACATCCGACTCCCCCTCCACTTT	CASSERDIRLPLHF
13	TRBV4-2	NA	NA	TRBJ1-1	TGTGCCAGCAGCCAAGACTCCGGGATCGGGGGTTTCTTT	CASSQDSGIGGFF
15	TRBV2	NA	TRBD1	TRBJ1-5	TGTGCCAGCAGGGGACAGGGGGGGAGCAATCAGCCCCAGCATTTT	CASRGQGGSNQPQHF
15	TRBV6-5	NA	TRBD1	TRBJ1-1	TGTGCCAGCAGCTACGCCCGGGACAGGGCCACTGAAGCTTTCTTT	CASSYARDRATEAFF
12	TRBV29-1	NA	NA	TRBJ2-7	TGCAGCGTCGTCAAAGACAGGTACGAGCAGTACTTC	CSVVKDRYEQYF
14	TRBV9	NA	NA	TRBJ1-3	TGTGCCAGCAGCGGCAGGAACTCTGGAAACACCATATATTTT	CASSGRNSGNTIYF
14	TRBV4-3	NA	NA	TRBJ1-1	TGCGCCAGCAGCCAACTCACAGTGAACACTGAAGCTTTCTTT	CASSQLTVNTEAFF
15	TRBV2	NA	NA	TRBJ1-6	TGTGCCAGCAGGCCGCAGGGGCGACTTAATTCACCCCTCCACTTT	CASRPQGRLNSPLHF
14	TRBV4-3	few	NA	TRBJ2-7	TGCGCCAGCAGCCAGAACAGGGTCCCCTACGAGCAGTACTTC	CASSQNRVPYEQYF
15	TRBV9	once	TRBD1	TRBJ1-2	TGTGCCAGCAGCCCTCGACAGGGTACCCCCGGCAGCTACACCTTC	CASSPRQGTPGSYTF
14	TRBV19	NA	NA	TRBJ1-1	TGTGCCAGTAGTAGACGGGACACTAGAACTGAAGCTTTCTTT	CASSRRDTRTEAFF
15	TRBV5-1	NA	TRBD2	TRBJ2-1	TGCGCCAGCATGGGGGGGATAGCGGGGGTTAATGAGCAGTTCTTC	CASMGGIAGVNEQFF
14	TRBV5-1	NA	NA	TRBJ2-5	TGCGCCAGCAGCTTGGTAACGGTACAAGAGACCCAGTACTTC	CASSLVTVQETQYF